Following are 16 T cell receptor beta chains from one sample sequenced in a study of human T cells and chemical hapten exposure. Time point reported: patch test 1, 2 weeks after DPC sensitization. Treatment defined: therapeutic diphenylcyclopropenone sensitization with weekly scalp DPC. TCRdb re-derived calls from the RACE reads in MiXCR, one entry per CDR3 protein. This table has about 120,000 distinct CDR3 sequences, 12% appearing once. Specimen: whole blood, collected in connection with sensitization to the hapten diphenylcyclopropenone (DPC). The receptor source for this set is a woman aged 45 to 65 with alopecia areata. Some clones in this sample may be carry-over from other donors' samples.

This chain uses TRBV27 with TRBJ1-6; 8 bases align to TRBD1. The germline V gene has CDR1 MNHEY and CDR2 SMNVEV (reference sequence). V trimming: 5 bases; J trimming: 7 bases; junction bases outside the gene matches: 4. The CDR3 is 14 residues long. CDR3 in amino acids: CASSDRQGNSPLHF. CDR3 nucleotides: TGTGCCAGCAGTGATCGACAGGGGAATTCACCCCTCCACTTT.

This clonotype was observed a handful of times. V is TRBV2 and J is TRBJ2-3, with 7 nucleotides matching TRBD2. Per the germline V gene, CDR1 is SNHLY and CDR2 is FYNNEI. This CDR3 comprises 14 residues. Losses at the gene ends were 6 bases for V and 0 bases for J; bases not matched to a gene: 3. Here the CDR3 reads CASRNSGSTDTQYF. The CDR3 coding sequence is TGTGCCAGCAGAAATAGCGGGAGCACAGATACGCAGTATTTT.

This clonotype was counted at least ten times. One end of the junction is discordant with germline, which a read error may explain. This rearrangement joins TRBV7-8 to TRBJ2-2; a weak D match, TRBD2 (6 bases). The CDR3 has 15 amino acids. Germline-derived CDR1 and CDR2 are SGHVS and FQNEAQ. This CDR3 is CASSLETSGTGELFF. The CDR3, as DNA: TGTGCCAGCAGTTTAGAGACTAGTGGCACCGGGGAGCTGTTTTTT.

The V call is TRBV3-1, the J call TRBJ1-6, with 11 bases that match TRBD1. The CDR3 is 15 residues long. J was trimmed by 9 bases and V by 7 bases; bases with no gene match: 8. CDR1 and CDR2 (germline): LGHDT, YNNKEL (reference sequence). The CDR3 spells CASKGGQGVFSPLHF. The CDR3 DNA is TGTGCCAGCAAGGGGGGACAGGGGGTTTTTTCACCCCTCCACTTT.

As regards this clonotype: A much larger clonotype is one base distant, so this may be a read error. Because the CDR3 is missing its conserved closing phenylalanine or tryptophan, this is likely a read error. The chain has TRBV28 and TRBJ2-7; the D is unclear. Deletions cut 5 bases from V and 2 bases from J, with 13 bases between. Germline loops: CDR1 MDHEN, CDR2 SYDVKM. This CDR3 has 14 residues. The CDR3, as DNA: TGTGCCAGCAGTCCACCCACCTTGGCCTACGAGCAGTACTAC. Encoded protein: CASSPPTLAYEQYY.

This clonotype has ten or more counts. The V call is TRBV28, the J call TRBJ2-7, with D unclear. CDR3 length: 12 residues. Looked up from germline, CDR1 is MDHEN and CDR2 is SYDVKM. Trimming shortened V by 6 bases and J by 5 bases, and 11 bases separated the two germline ends. The CDR3, as DNA: TGTGCCAGCAGCCTAATTCTAGACGAGCAGTACTTC. Translation gives CASSLILDEQYF.

The genes are TRBV20-1 and TRBJ2-1, with 10 bases lining up with TRBD2. The length of the CDR3 is 14 residues. V lost 0 bases to trimming and J lost 10 bases; unmatched junction nucleotides: 6. The V gene's germline CDR1 is DFQATT and CDR2 SNEGSKA (reference sequence). CDR3 residues: CSARDPLAGVEQFF. The CDR3 nucleotides read TGCAGTGCTAGAGATCCCCTAGCGGGAGTCGAGCAGTTCTTC.

This clonotype came up a few times. CDR3 DNA sequence: TGTGCCAGCAGCTCTACAGGGAATTCACCCCTCCACTTT. Translated: CASSSTGNSPLHF. The chain couples TRBV5-6 to TRBJ1-6; D might be TRBD1 (6 bases). Trimming removed 3 bases at V and 7 bases at J, with 8 bases between. CDR3 length equals 13 residues. Per germline, CDR1 SGHDT and CDR2 YYEEEE.

Ten or more counts support this clonotype. The chain recombines TRBV7-2 with TRBJ1-5; the match to TRBD1 covers 9 bases. The CDR3 runs to 15 residues. V lost 6 bases to trimming and J lost 4 bases; unmatched junction nucleotides: 7. Germline V gives CDR1 SGHTA, CDR2 FQGNSA. CDR3 DNA: TGTGCCAGCAGGGGGGGACAGGGAAAGAATCAGCCCCAGCATTTT. This codes for CASRGGQGKNQPQHF.

This clonotype has more than one count but fewer than ten. The chain couples TRBV21-1 to TRBJ1-5. TRBV21-1 is a documented pseudogene. There are 14 residues in the CDR3. The CDR3 nucleotides read TGTGCCAGCAGCAAAGCCAGGACTAATCAGCCCCAGCATTTT. Amino acid sequence: CASSKARTNQPQHF.

The chain carries TRBV7-2 and TRBJ1-1; no definite D call. Germline V CDR1 and CDR2: SGHTA, FQGNSA. V lost 1 base and J 4 bases, leaving 7 bases between the germline ends. The CDR3 sequence is 13 residues long. CDR3 coding DNA: TGTGCCAGCAGCTTAGGGGTGTCCACTGAAGCTTTCTTT. Translating gives CASSLGVSTEAFF.

V usage is TRBV3-1 and J usage is TRBJ2-1; tentatively, D is TRBD1 or TRBD2 (5 bases each). CDR1 and CDR2 (germline): LGHDT, YNNKEL (reference sequence). Trimming removed 0 bases at V and 1 base at J, with 13 bases between. CDR3 size: 17 residues. In nucleotides, the CDR3 is TGTGCCAGCAGCCAAGATCCCGGGGCGCGGTCCTACAATGAGCAGTTCTTC. Its protein is CASSQDPGARSYNEQFF.

This clonotype was detected a few times. J is TRBJ2-4 and V is TRBV29-1; D uncertain. The CDR3 sequence is 12 residues long. Trimming took off 6 bases at V and 4 bases at J, with 10 bases between the two ends. Germline V gene sequence: CDR1 SQVTM, CDR2 ANQGSEA. CDR3 residues: CSVEIGKNIQYF. The CDR3 DNA is TGCAGCGTAGAGATTGGTAAAAACATTCAGTACTTC.

This clonotype was seen repeatedly, ten times or more. This rearrangement joins TRBV28 to TRBJ1-5; D remains unclear. The length of the CDR3 is 15 residues. Per germline, CDR1 MDHEN and CDR2 SYDVKM. Deletions cut 2 bases from V and 8 bases from J, with 16 bases between. The CDR3 protein is CASSLEGGYSKPQHF. In nucleotides, the CDR3 is TGTGCCAGCAGTTTAGAGGGCGGGTACTCGAAGCCCCAGCATTTT.

This sequence joins TRBV30 and TRBJ1-2; D is undetermined. CDR3 size: 16 residues. Germline CDR1 and CDR2: GTSNPN and SVGIG (reference sequence). With 2 bases removed from V and 5 bases from J, the gap between germline ends came to 21 bases. CDR3 sequence reads: CAWSRNVAGPLYGYTF. As DNA, the CDR3 is TGTGCCTGGAGTCGAAACGTAGCCGGCCCCCTTTATGGCTACACCTTC.

The table lists this clonotype with many counts. This chain links TRBV21-1 with TRBJ2-4; the table gives TRBD1 as D, unverified against the DNA. TRBV21-1 constitutes a pseudogene. This CDR3 region has 16 residues. The CDR3 protein is CASSSGSIIAKNIQYF. CDR3 DNA sequence: TGTGCCAGCAGCTCCGGGTCGATTATAGCCAAAAACATTCAGTACTTC.